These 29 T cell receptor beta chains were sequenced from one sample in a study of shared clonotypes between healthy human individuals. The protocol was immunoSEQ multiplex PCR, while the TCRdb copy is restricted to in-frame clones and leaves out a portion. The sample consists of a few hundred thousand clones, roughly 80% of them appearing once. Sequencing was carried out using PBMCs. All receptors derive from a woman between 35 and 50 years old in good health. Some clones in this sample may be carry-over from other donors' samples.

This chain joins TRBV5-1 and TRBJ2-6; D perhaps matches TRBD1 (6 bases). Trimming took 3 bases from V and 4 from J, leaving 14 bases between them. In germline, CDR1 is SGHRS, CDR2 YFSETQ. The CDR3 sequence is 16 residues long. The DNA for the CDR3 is TGCGCCAGCAGCTCCCAGAGGGGGAACGGGGCCAACGTCCTGACTTTC. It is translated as CASSSQRGNGANVLTF. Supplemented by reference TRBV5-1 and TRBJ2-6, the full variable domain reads KAGVTQTPRYLIKTRGQQVTLSCSPISGHRSVSWYQQTPGQGLQFLFEYFSETQRNKGNFPGRFSGRQFSNSRSEMNVSTLELGDSALYLCASSSQRGNGANVLTFGAGSRLTVL.

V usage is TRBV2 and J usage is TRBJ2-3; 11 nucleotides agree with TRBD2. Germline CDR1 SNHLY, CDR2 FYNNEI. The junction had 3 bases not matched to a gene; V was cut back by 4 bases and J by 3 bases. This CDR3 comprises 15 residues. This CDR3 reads CASSGLAGLTDTQYF. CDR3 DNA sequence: TGTGCCAGCAGTGGACTAGCGGGATTGACAGATACGCAGTATTTT. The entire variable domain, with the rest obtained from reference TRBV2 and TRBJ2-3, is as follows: EPEVTQTPSHQVTQMGQEVILRCVPISNHLYFYWYRQILGQKVEFLVSFYNNEISEKSEIFDDQFSVERPDGSNFTLKIRSTKLEDSAMYFCASSGLAGLTDTQYFGPGTRLTVL.

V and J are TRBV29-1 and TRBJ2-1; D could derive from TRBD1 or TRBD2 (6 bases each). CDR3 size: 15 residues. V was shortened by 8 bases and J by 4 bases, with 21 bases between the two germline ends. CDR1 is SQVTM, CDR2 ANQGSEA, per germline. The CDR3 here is CSSKGERGLYNEQFF. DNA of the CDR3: TGCAGCTCTAAGGGGGAGAGGGGACTGTACAATGAGCAGTTCTTC.

CDR3 amino acids: CASSLEVGGPEQYF. Here the CDR3 DNA reads TGTGCCAGCAGCTTAGAGGTGGGAGGGCCCGAGCAGTACTTC. This chain connects TRBV7-2 to TRBJ2-7, with 7 bases fitting TRBD2. The CDR3 spans 14 residues. The germline gives CDR1 SGHTA, CDR2 FQGNSA. Germline trimming cut 1 base from V and 6 bases from J; bases unmatched to any gene: 6. The full variable domain, rest sourced from reference TRBV7-2 and TRBJ2-7, is GAGVSQSPSNKVTEKGKDVELRCDPISGHTALYWYRQSLGQGLEFLIYFQGNSAPDKSGLPSDRFSAERTGGSVSTLTIQRTQQEDSAVYLCASSLEVGGPEQYFGPGTRLTVT.

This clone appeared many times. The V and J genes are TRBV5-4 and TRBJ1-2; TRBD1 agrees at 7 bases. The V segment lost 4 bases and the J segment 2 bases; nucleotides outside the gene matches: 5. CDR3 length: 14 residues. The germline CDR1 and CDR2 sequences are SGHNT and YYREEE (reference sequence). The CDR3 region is CASSPQGINYGYTF. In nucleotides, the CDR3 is TGTGCCAGCAGCCCACAGGGGATAAACTATGGCTACACCTTC.

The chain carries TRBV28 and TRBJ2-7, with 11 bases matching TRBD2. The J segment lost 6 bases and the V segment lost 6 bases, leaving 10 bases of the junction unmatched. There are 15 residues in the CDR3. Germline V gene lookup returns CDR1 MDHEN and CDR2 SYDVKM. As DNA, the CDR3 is TGTGCCAGCAGCCCGACTAGCGGGACCCCTTCCGAGCAGTACTTC. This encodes CASSPTSGTPSEQYF. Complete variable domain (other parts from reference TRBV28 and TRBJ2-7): DVKVTQSSRYLVKRTGEKVFLECVQDMDHENMFWYRQDPGLGLRLIYFSYDVKMKEKGDIPEGYSVSREKKERFSLILESASTNQTSMYLCASSPTSGTPSEQYFGPGTRLTVT.

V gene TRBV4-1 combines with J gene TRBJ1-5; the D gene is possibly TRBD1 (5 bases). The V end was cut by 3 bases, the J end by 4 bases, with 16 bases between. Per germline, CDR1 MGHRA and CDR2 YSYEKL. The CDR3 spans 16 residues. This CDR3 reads CASSHPSPGWNQPQHF. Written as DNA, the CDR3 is TGCGCCAGCAGCCACCCCAGCCCAGGGTGGAATCAGCCCCAGCATTTT.

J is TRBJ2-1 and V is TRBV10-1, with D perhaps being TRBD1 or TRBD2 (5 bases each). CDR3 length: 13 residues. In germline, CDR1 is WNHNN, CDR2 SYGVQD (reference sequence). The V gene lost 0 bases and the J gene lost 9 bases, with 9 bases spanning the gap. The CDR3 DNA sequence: TGCGCCAGCAGTGAGTCGGGACGACGTGAGCAGTTCTTC. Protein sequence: CASSESGRREQFF.

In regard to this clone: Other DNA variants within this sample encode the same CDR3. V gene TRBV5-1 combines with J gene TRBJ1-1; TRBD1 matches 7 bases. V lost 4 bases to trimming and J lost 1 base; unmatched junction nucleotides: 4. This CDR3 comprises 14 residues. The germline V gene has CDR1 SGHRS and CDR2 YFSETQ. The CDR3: CASSLRTGNTEAFF. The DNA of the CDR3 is TGCGCCAGCAGCCTTCGGACAGGGAACACTGAAGCTTTCTTT.

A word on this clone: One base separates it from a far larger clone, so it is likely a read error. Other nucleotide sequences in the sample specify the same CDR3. This CDR3 is CSVPLGRGPTDTQYF. The CDR3 DNA is TGCAGCGTTCCCTTGGGGCGGGGGCCAACAGATACGCAGTACTTT. This chain uses TRBV29-1 with TRBJ2-3, with D perhaps matching TRBD2 (7 bases). This CDR3 is 15 amino acids long. Germline V gives CDR1 SQVTM, CDR2 ANQGSEA.

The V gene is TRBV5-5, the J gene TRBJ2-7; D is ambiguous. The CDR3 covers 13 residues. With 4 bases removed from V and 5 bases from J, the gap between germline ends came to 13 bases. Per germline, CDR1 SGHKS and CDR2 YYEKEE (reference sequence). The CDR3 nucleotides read TGTGCCAGCAGCCTCTCCTCCATCCACGAGCAGTACTTC. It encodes CASSLSSIHEQYF.

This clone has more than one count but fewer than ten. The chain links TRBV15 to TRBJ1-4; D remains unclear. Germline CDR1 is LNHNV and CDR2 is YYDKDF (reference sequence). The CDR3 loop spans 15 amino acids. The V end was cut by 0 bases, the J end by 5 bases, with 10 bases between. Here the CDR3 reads CATSRDSAGNEKLFF. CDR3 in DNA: TGTGCCACCAGCAGAGATTCCGCAGGCAATGAAAAACTGTTTTTT.

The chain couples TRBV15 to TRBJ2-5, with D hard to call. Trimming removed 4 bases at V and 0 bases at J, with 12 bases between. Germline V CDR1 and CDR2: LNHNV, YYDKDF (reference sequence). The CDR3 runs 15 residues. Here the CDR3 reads CATSKGGMYQETQYF. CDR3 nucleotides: TGTGCCACCAGCAAGGGCGGAATGTACCAAGAGACCCAGTACTTC.

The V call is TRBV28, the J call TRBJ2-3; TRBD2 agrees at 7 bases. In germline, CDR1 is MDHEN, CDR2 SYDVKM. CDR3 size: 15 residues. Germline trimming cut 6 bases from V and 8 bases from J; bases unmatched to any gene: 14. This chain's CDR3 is CASSRRGGARGTQYF. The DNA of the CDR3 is TGTGCCAGCAGCCGCCGGGGAGGGGCGCGGGGTACGCAGTATTTT.

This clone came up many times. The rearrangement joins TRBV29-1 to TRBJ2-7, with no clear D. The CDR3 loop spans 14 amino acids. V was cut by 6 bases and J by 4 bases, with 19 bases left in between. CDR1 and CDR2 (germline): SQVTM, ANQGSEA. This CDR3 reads CSVELRHRGYEQYF. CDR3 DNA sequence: TGCAGCGTCGAGCTGCGTCACCGAGGTTACGAGCAGTACTTC.

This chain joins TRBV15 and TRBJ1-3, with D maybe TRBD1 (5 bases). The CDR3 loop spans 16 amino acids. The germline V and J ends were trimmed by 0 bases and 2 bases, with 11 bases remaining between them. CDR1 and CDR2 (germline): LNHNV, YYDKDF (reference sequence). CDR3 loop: CATSRDRGRPGNTIYF. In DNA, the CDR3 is TGTGCCACCAGCAGAGATCGGGGGAGACCTGGAAACACCATATATTTT. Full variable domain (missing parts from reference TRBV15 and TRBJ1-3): DAMVIQNPRYQVTQFGKPVTLSCSQTLNHNVMYWYQQKSSQAPKLLFHYYDKDFNNEADTPDNFQSRRPNTSFCFLDIRSPGLGDTAMYLCATSRDRGRPGNTIYFGEGSWLTVV.

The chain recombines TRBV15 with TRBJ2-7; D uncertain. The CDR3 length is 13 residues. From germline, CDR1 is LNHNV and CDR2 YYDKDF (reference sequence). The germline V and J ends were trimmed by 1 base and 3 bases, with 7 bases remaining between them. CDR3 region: CATSRASYYEQYF. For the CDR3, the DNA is TGTGCCACCAGCAGAGCCAGCTACTACGAGCAGTACTTC.

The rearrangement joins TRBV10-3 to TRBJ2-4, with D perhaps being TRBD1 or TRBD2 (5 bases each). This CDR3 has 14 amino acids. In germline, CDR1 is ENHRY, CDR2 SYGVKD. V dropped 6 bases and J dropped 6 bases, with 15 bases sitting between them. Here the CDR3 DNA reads TGTGCCATCAGCTCCGGGACGACGGTAAACATTCAGTACTTC. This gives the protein CAISSGTTVNIQYF.

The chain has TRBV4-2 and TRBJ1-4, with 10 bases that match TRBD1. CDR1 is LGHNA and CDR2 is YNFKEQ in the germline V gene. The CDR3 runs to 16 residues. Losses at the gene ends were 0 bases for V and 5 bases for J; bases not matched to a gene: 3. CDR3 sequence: CASSQDRTGGNEKLFF. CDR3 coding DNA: TGTGCCAGCAGCCAAGATAGGACAGGGGGAAATGAAAAACTGTTTTTT.

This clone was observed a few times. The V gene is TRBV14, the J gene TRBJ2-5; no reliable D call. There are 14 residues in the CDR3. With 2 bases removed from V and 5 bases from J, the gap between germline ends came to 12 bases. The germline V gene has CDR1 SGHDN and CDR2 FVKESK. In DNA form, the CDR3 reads TGTGCCAGCAGCCAATCTACAGTCATCGAGACCCAGTACTTC. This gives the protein CASSQSTVIETQYF.

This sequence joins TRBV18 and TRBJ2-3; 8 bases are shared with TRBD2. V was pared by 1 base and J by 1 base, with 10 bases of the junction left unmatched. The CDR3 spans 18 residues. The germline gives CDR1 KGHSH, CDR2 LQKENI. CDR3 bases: TGTGCCAGCTCACCACAGGCTAGCGGGCCTGGGGGCACAGATACGCAGTATTTT. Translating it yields CASSPQASGPGGTDTQYF.

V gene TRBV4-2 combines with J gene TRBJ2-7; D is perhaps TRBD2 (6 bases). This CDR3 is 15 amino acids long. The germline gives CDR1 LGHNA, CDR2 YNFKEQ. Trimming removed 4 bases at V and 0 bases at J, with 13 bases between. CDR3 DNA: TGTGCCAGCAGCCGTTCCGGGACTCCCTCCTACGAGCAGTACTTC. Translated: CASSRSGTPSYEQYF.

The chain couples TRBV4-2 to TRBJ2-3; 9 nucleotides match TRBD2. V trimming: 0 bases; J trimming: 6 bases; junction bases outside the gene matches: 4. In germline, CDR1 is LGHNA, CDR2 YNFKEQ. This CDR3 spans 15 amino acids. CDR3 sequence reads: CASSQEREGRDTQYF. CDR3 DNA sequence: TGTGCCAGCAGCCAAGAGCGGGAGGGCCGCGATACGCAGTATTTT.

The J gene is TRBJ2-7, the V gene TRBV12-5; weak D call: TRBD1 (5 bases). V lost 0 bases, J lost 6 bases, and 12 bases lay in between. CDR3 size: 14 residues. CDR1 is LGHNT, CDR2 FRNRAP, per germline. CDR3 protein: CASGLVGPGIEQYF. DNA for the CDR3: TGTGCTAGTGGTTTGGTTGGGCCAGGGATCGAGCAGTACTTC.

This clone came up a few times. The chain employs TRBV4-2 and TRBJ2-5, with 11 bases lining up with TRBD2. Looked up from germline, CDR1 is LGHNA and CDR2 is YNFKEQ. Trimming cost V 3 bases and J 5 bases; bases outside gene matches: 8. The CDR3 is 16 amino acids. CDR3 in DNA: TGTGCCAGCAGCCAGGAGGGTAGCGGGAGGGGGGAGACCCAGTACTTC. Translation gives CASSQEGSGRGETQYF.

The CDR3 sequence: CASSDLSTGSTGELFF. The CDR3 bases are TGCGCCAGCAGCGACCTATCGACAGGGAGCACCGGGGAGCTGTTTTTT. The chain has TRBV5-1 and TRBJ2-2; TRBD1 aligns across 7 bases. This CDR3 region has 16 residues. The germline V gene encodes CDR1 SGHRS and CDR2 YFSETQ. Trimming removed 4 bases from V and 4 bases from J; junction bases left unmatched: 10.

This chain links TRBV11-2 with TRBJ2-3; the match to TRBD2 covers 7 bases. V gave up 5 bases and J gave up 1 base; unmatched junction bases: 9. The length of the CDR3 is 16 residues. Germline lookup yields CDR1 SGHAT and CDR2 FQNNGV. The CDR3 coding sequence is TGTGCCAGCAGCCCTAGTGCGGGAGCTGGCACAGATACGCAGTATTTT. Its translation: CASSPSAGAGTDTQYF.

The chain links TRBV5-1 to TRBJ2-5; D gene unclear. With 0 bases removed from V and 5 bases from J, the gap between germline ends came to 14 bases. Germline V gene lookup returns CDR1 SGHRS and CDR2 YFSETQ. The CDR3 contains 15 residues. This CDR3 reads CASSLVPGLGETQYF. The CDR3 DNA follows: TGCGCCAGCAGCTTGGTTCCCGGGTTAGGGGAGACCCAGTACTTC.

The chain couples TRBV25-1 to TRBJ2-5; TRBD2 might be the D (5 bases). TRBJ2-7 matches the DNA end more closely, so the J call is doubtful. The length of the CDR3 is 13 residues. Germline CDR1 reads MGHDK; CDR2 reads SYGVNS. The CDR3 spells CASSPGDSYEQYF. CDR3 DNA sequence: TGTGCCAGCAGCCCCGGGGATTCCTACGAGCAGTACTTC.